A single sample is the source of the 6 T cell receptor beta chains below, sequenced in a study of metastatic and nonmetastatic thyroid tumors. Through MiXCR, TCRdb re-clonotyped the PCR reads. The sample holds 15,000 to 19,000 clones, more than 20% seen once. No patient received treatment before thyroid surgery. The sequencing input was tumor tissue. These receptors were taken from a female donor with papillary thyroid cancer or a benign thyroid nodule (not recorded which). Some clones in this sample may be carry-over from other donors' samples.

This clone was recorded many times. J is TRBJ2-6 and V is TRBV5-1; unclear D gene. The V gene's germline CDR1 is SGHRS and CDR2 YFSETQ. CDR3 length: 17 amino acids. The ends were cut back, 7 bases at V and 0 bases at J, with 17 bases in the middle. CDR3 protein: CASSERVINSGANVLTF. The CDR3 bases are TGCGCCAGCTCCGAAAGGGTTATAAACTCTGGGGCCAACGTCCTGACTTTC.

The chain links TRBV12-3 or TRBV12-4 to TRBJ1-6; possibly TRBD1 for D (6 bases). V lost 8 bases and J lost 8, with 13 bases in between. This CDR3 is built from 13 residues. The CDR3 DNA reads TGTGCCAGCCGGAGGGGGGCCGATTCACCCCTCCACTTT. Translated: CASRRGADSPLHF.

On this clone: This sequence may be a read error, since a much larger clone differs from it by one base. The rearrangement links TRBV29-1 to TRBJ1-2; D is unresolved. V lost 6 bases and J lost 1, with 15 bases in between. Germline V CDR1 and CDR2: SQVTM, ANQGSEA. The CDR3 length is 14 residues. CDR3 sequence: CSVRWLALNYGYTF. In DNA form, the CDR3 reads TGCAGCGTCCGATGGTTGGCCCTTAACTATGGCTACACCTTC.

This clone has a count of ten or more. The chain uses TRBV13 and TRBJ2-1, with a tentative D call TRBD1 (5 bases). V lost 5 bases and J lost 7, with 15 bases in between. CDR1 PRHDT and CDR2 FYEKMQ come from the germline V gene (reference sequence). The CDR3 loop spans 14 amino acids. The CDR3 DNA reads TGTGCCAGCAGCCCCAGGGCGAAAGGGAATGAGCAGTTCTTC. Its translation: CASSPRAKGNEQFF.

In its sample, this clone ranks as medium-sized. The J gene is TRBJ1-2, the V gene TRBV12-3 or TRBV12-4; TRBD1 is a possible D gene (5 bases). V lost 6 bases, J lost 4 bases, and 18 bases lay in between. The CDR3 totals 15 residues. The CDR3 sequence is CASSPPYRLTYGYTF. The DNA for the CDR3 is TGTGCCAGCAGCCCGCCGTACAGGTTAACCTATGGCTACACCTTC.

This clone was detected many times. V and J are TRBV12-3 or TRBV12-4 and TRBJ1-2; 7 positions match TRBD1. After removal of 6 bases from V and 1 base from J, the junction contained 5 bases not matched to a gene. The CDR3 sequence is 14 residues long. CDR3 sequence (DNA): TGTGCCAGCAGCCCAAACAGGGGTAACTATGGCTACACCTTC. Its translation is CASSPNRGNYGYTF.